The 4 T cell receptor beta chains below were found in one sample sequenced in a study of cytomegalovirus exposure and HLA in healthy donors. 60 Vbeta and 13 Jbeta primers were used in PCR. The protocol was immunoSEQ multiplex PCR, while the TCRdb copy is restricted to in-frame clones and leaves out a portion. This sample carries about 98,000 clones, about 80% of them seen once, and the ten largest clones take approximately 9.9%. The sequenced sample was PBMCs. The receptors stem from a young man in good health and CMV-seropositive.

The V and J genes are TRBV4-1 and TRBJ1-4; D ambiguous. V lost 1 base to trimming and J lost 0 bases, with 15 bases between them. The CDR3 spans 18 residues. CDR1 and CDR2 (germline): MGHRA, YSYEKL. The CDR3 loop is CASSQGWSDDSTNEKLFF. CDR3 coding DNA: TGCGCCAGCAGCCAAGGATGGTCCGACGACTCAACTAATGAAAAACTGTTTTTT.

In its sample, this clone was seen once. The chain recombines TRBV30 with TRBJ1-5, with 8 positions matching TRBD1. The germline V gene has CDR1 GTSNPN and CDR2 SVGIG (reference sequence). The CDR3 spans 14 residues. Losses at the gene ends were 4 bases for V and 5 bases for J; bases not matched to a gene: 7. The CDR3 region is CAWTGTGRDQPQHF. The CDR3 DNA is TGTGCCTGGACTGGGACAGGACGGGATCAGCCCCAGCATTTT.

The chain carries TRBV2 and TRBJ1-5, with D tentatively TRBD1 (5 bases). The length of the CDR3 is 15 residues. Germline V gene data show CDR1 as SNHLY and CDR2 as FYNNEI. V was trimmed by 6 bases and J by 2 bases, leaving 14 bases between them. As DNA, the CDR3 is TGTGCCAGCAGGGCCGGACAAGTCGGCAATCAGCCCCAGCATTTT. It translates to CASRAGQVGNQPQHF.

This clone was detected once. V and J are TRBV19 and TRBJ1-5; D unclear. V gave up 3 bases and J gave up 4 bases, with 13 bases separating them. This CDR3 has 15 residues. Germline lookup yields CDR1 LNHDA and CDR2 SQIVND (reference sequence). The CDR3 sequence is CASSILGQRNQPQHF. In DNA, the CDR3 is TGTGCCAGTAGTATCCTTGGGCAGCGGAATCAGCCCCAGCATTTT.